Listed here is a single T cell receptor beta chain. The CDR3 loop spans 15 amino acids. The V gene end was trimmed by 2 bases and the J gene end by 3 bases; junction bases not matched to a gene: 5. From germline, CDR1 is MNHEY and CDR2 SVGAGI. These data are taken from a study of shared T cell receptors in the human thymus. Data came from immunoSEQ multiplex PCR; TCRdb stores just in-frame clones and leaves some out. This sample yields approximately 730,000 clones, of which 75% to 90% are seen a single time; roughly 0.01% belongs to the top ten. This same sample was also part of a study on human thymus T cells.

J is TRBJ2-7 and V is TRBV6-5, with TRBD1 identical over 9 bases. The sample taken for sequencing was thymocytes. This receptor was obtained from a girl younger than two with a congenital heart defect. This CDR3 is CASSYGQGWDYEQYF. DNA for the CDR3: TGTGCCAGCAGTTACGGACAGGGGTGGGACTACGAGCAGTACTTC.